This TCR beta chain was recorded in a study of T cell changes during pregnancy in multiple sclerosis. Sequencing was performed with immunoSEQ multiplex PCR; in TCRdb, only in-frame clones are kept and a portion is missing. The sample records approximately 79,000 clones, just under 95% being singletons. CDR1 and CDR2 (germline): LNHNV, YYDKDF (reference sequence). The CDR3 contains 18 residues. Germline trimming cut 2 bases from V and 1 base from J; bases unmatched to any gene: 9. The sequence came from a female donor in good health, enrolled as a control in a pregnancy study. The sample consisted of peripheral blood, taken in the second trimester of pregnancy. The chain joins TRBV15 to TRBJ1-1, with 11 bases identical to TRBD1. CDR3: CATSRRRGTGGTNTEAFF. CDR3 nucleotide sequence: TGTGCCACCAGCAGAAGACGTGGGACAGGGGGTACGAACACTGAAGCTTTCTTT.